These 2 T cell receptor beta chains were all obtained from the same sample, sequenced in a study of T cell repertoires in cytomegalovirus infection. Their antigens remain unidentified. TCRdb re-derived calls from the reads in MiXCR, one entry per CDR3 protein. The table has around 900,000 distinct CDR3 sequences, roughly 31% seen once; the top ten hold over 10%. The starting material was cultured CD8+ T cells from PBMCs, obtained from culture after CMV antigen stimulation. These receptors were collected from a human donor in good health (CMV status not recorded). Some clones in this sample may be carry-over from other donors' samples.

The chain is built from TRBV6-2 or TRBV6-3 and TRBJ1-1; possibly TRBD1 for D (6 bases). CDR3 length equals 13 residues. The ends were cut back, 8 bases at V and 6 bases at J, with 16 bases in the middle. CDR1 and CDR2 (germline): MNHEY, SVGEGT. CDR3 DNA: TGTGCCAGCGGGGGGCGGGCCGGCTCTGAAGCTTTCTTT. Translation: CASGGRAGSEAFF.

This clonotype was seen ten or more times. The chain joins TRBV7-9 to TRBJ1-3; D ambiguous. The germline CDR1 and CDR2 sequences are SEHNR and FQNEAQ (reference sequence). The CDR3 length is 14 residues. V lost 5 bases and J lost 3, with 11 bases in between. The CDR3 sequence is CASSNLGNGNTIYF. Written as DNA, the CDR3 is TGTGCCAGCAGCAATTTAGGGAATGGAAACACCATATATTTT.